The source of this T cell receptor (beta chain) is a study of blood T cells in healthy people across ages. General study points: Conclusively comparing naive with antigen-experienced cells was impossible with unsorted PBMCs. Diversity was higher, and naive CD4+ cells more numerous, in long-lived donors than in aged donors.

A second PCR of roughly 6 to 12 cycles used a sample-barcoded 5' primer and a J-beta primer mix. Every individual sample yielded 2.5 million or more paired-end reads (each containing CDR3). TCRdb reanalysed the 5' RACE reads using MiXCR and keeps one entry per CDR3 protein. Found here are about 500,000 distinct CDR3 sequences, less than 25% of them singletons; the top ten hold approximately 10%. Germline CDR1 SGHTA, CDR2 FQGNSA. This CDR3 comprises 15 residues. V lost 5 bases, J lost 4 bases, and 17 bases lay in between. Only a few counts were recorded for this clonotype. Its target is not known. The same sample was also used in a study of T cells of mothers and their children.

The chain uses TRBV7-2 and TRBJ2-5; D uncertain. The sequenced sample was blood. The sequence derives from a boy aged 10-17 years in good health. CDR3 protein: CASSGRSDERETQYF. The CDR3 DNA reads as TGTGCCAGCAGCGGCCGGTCTGACGAAAGAGAGACCCAGTACTTC.